This T cell receptor (beta chain) appears in the sequencing data of a study of shared clonotypes between healthy human individuals. Study-wide results and caveats: With a few donors compared, about 5% of naive CD4 clonotypes were shared. Among non-shared clonotypes, generation probabilities were lower than among those shared by all four donors.

Details on this clone: Its antigen is not identified.

TCRdb's copy holds only in-frame clones and misses some; the assay was immunoSEQ multiplex PCR. Found here are 730,000 or so clones, 60% to 80% of them singletons; the top ten hold under 2%. This CDR3 has 15 amino acids. Trimming shortened V by 5 bases and J by 0 bases, and 11 bases separated the two germline ends. The germline CDR1 and CDR2 sequences are KGHSH and LQKENI. The specimen sequenced was memory CD4+ T cells sorted from blood. Subset denoted: CD45RA-negative fraction. This rearrangement joins TRBV18 to TRBJ1-3, with a tentative D call TRBD1 (5 bases). The clonotype was recovered from a woman in her twenties or thirties in good health. DNA of the CDR3: TGTGCCAGCTCAAGCAGGGCAGACTCTGGAAACACCATATATTTT. Its protein product is CASSSRADSGNTIYF. Variable domain in full (rest from reference TRBV18 and TRBJ1-3): NAGVMQNPRHLVRRRGQEARLRCSPMKGHSHVYWYRQLPEEGLKFMVYLQKENIIDESGMPKERFSAEFPKEGPSILRIQQVVRGDSAAYFCASSSRADSGNTIYFGEGSWLTVV.